A single sample is the source of the 18 T cell receptor beta chains below, sequenced in a study of cytomegalovirus exposure and HLA in healthy donors. Here immunoSEQ multiplex PCR was the method, and the copy in TCRdb shows in-frame clones only, minus some. The sample has 120,000 or so clones, approximately 95% seen once. Source material: PBMCs. The receptors stem from a man between 18 and 29 years old in good health and CMV-seronegative.

The chain employs TRBV5-1 and TRBJ1-5; 11 nucleotides align to TRBD1. CDR3 length: 15 amino acids. The J segment lost 6 bases and the V segment lost 1 base, leaving 3 bases of the junction unmatched. Per the germline V gene, CDR1 is SGHRS and CDR2 is YFSETQ. CDR3 in DNA: TGCGCCAGCAGCTTGAATGGACAGGGGGCTCAGCCCCAGCATTTT. This translates into CASSLNGQGAQPQHF.

This chain links TRBV18 with TRBJ2-7; 7 bases match TRBD1. Germline V lookup: CDR1 KGHSH, CDR2 LQKENI. The CDR3 is made up of 12 amino acids. The V gene end was trimmed by 6 bases and the J gene end by 5 bases; junction bases not matched to a gene: 4. CDR3 DNA: TGTGCCAGCTCGCTCGACAGGGACGAGCAGTACTTC. It yields the protein CASSLDRDEQYF. The full variable domain, in which reference TRBV18 and TRBJ2-7 provide the parts outside the CDR3, is NAGVMQNPRHLVRRRGQEARLRCSPMKGHSHVYWYRQLPEEGLKFMVYLQKENIIDESGMPKERFSAEFPKEGPSILRIQQVVRGDSAAYFCASSLDRDEQYFGPGTRLTVT.

This chain links TRBV6-1 with TRBJ2-5, with 9 nucleotides matching TRBD1. V lost 7 bases, J lost 5 bases, and 5 bases stayed unmatched. The CDR3 totals 13 residues. Germline V gives CDR1 MNHNS, CDR2 SASEGT. The CDR3 here is CASTTGGRETQYF. In DNA, the CDR3 is TGTGCCAGCACGACAGGGGGGAGGGAGACCCAGTACTTC.

The chain uses TRBV5-1 and TRBJ2-7; 9 bases fit TRBD1. Germline-derived CDR1 and CDR2 are SGHRS and YFSETQ. The CDR3 covers 14 residues. J lost 2 bases, V lost 4 bases, and 4 bases had no gene match. The CDR3 protein is CASSPRQGAYEQYF. CDR3 nucleotide sequence: TGCGCCAGCAGCCCCCGACAGGGGGCCTACGAGCAGTACTTC.

The V and J genes are TRBV19 and TRBJ1-5; D not resolved. The V end was cut by 4 bases, the J end by 3 bases, with 19 bases between. The CDR3 runs 17 residues. Germline assignment: CDR1 LNHDA and CDR2 SQIVND (reference sequence). DNA of the CDR3: TGTGCCAGTAGTACTGGGTCGGGTCAGCTCAACAATCAGCCCCAGCATTTT. Its translation: CASSTGSGQLNNQPQHF.

The CDR3 DNA is TGTGCCAGCAGCCCTACCGGGGGGTATAGCAATCAGCCCCAGCATTTT. Translation: CASSPTGGYSNQPQHF. The rearrangement links TRBV4-2 to TRBJ1-5; perhaps TRBD1 as D (5 bases). Per the germline V gene, CDR1 is LGHNA and CDR2 is YNFKEQ. The CDR3 contains 16 residues. Trimming left V 4 bases short and J 0 bases short, with 13 bases between.

The V and J genes are TRBV28 and TRBJ2-2; D call uncertain. Germline loops: CDR1 MDHEN, CDR2 SYDVKM. Between the trimmed V and J ends, which lost 1 base and 8 bases, there was a span of 8 bases. The CDR3 covers 13 residues. In DNA form, the CDR3 reads TGTGCCAGCAGTTTATTCCGTGAGGGGGAGCTGTTTTTT. This encodes CASSLFREGELFF.

The rearrangement links TRBV25-1 to TRBJ2-7; 7 bases map to TRBD2. This CDR3 is 13 amino acids long. Germline trimming cut 5 bases from V and 6 bases from J; bases unmatched to any gene: 7. The germline V gene has CDR1 MGHDK and CDR2 SYGVNS. CDR3 sequence (DNA): TGTGCCAGCAGTTTGGTTGGGGGGGGCGAGCAGTACTTC. The encoded protein is CASSLVGGGEQYF.

The rearrangement links TRBV27 to TRBJ1-3; D is ambiguous. CDR3 length: 16 amino acids. V lost 0 bases, J lost 0 bases, and 9 bases lay in between. Germline V CDR1 and CDR2: MNHEY, SMNVEV (reference sequence). Here the CDR3 DNA reads TGTGCCAGCAGTTTATCCACCGGGGTCTCTGGAAACACCATATATTTT. Translating it yields CASSLSTGVSGNTIYF.

The rearrangement joins TRBV20-1 to TRBJ2-5; 10 bases are shared with TRBD2. With 6 bases clipped from V and 10 bases from J, the junction kept 5 bases outside the gene matches. The CDR3 is 11 residues long. From germline, CDR1 is DFQATT and CDR2 SNEGSKA (reference sequence). The DNA for the CDR3 is TGCAGTGCCGGGACTAGCGTAGACCAGTACTTC. The encoded protein is CSAGTSVDQYF.

This clone was detected once. This chain joins TRBV9 and TRBJ2-7; D unclear. The V gene's germline CDR1 is SGDLS and CDR2 YYNGEE. The CDR3 extends over 14 amino acids. V shed 2 bases and J shed 1 base, with 10 bases lying between them. The CDR3 sequence is CASSVKLESYEQYF. The CDR3 region has the DNA TGTGCCAGCAGCGTTAAATTAGAGTCCTACGAGCAGTACTTC.

The CDR3, as DNA: TGTGCCAGCAGCTCATTAACGTCGTTGAGGGCAGATACGCAGTATTTT. Protein sequence: CASSSLTSLRADTQYF. This sequence joins TRBV7-2 and TRBJ2-3, with D possibly TRBD2 on 5 matching bases. This CDR3 has 16 residues. V was trimmed by 4 bases and J by 4 bases, leaving 18 bases between them. In germline, CDR1 is SGHTA, CDR2 FQGNSA.

CDR3 residues: CASSLGGQGWNEQFF. The CDR3 DNA reads TGTGCCAGCAGCTTAGGGGGACAGGGCTGGAATGAGCAGTTCTTC. V is TRBV11-2 and J is TRBJ2-1; TRBD1 matches at 9 bases. CDR1 and CDR2 (germline): SGHAT, FQNNGV. The CDR3 extends over 15 amino acids. V lost 1 base to trimming and J lost 7 bases; unmatched junction nucleotides: 5.

The chain combines TRBV6-5 with TRBJ2-3; D is uncertain. Per the germline V gene, CDR1 is MNHEY and CDR2 is SVGAGI. There are 13 residues in the CDR3. Trimming left V 4 bases short and J 3 bases short, with 8 bases between. CDR3 nucleotides: TGTGCCAGCAGTTCACGGCGGACAGATACGCAGTATTTT. This codes for CASSSRRTDTQYF.

The V and J genes are TRBV12-5 and TRBJ2-2, with 10 bases fitting TRBD2. The J segment lost 8 bases and the V segment lost 1 base, leaving 7 bases of the junction unmatched. Germline loops: CDR1 LGHNT, CDR2 FRNRAP. CDR3 length: 16 residues. The CDR3 region has the DNA TGTGCTAGTGGTTTGGCTAGCGGGGGCGTCACGGGGGAGCTGTTTTTT. This encodes CASGLASGGVTGELFF.

The chain couples TRBV4-2 to TRBJ1-1; D is uncertain. V was trimmed by 0 bases and J by 4 bases, leaving 6 bases between them. Germline loops: CDR1 LGHNA, CDR2 YNFKEQ. The CDR3 is 13 amino acids. The CDR3 loop is CASSQERGTEAFF. The DNA for the CDR3 is TGTGCCAGCAGCCAAGAACGGGGCACTGAAGCTTTCTTT.

This rearrangement joins TRBV27 to TRBJ2-7; 13 bases agree with TRBD2. Unmatched junction bases numbered 4, after V lost 10 bases and J lost 1 base. The CDR3 covers 14 residues. Germline CDR1 is MNHEY and CDR2 is SMNVEV (reference sequence). The CDR3 spells CATGLAGESYEQYF. The CDR3 DNA reads TGTGCCACCGGACTAGCGGGAGAATCCTACGAGCAGTACTTC.

This clone was seen only a few times. The V gene is TRBV28, the J gene TRBJ1-2; TRBD1 matches at 9 bases. The CDR3 is made up of 15 amino acids. Germline V lookup: CDR1 MDHEN, CDR2 SYDVKM. J was trimmed by 2 bases and V by 2 bases; bases with no gene match: 3. This chain's CDR3 is CASSLGTGKNYGYTF. The CDR3 DNA sequence: TGTGCCAGCAGTTTAGGGACAGGGAAGAACTATGGCTACACCTTC.